The next 2 T cell receptor beta chains were all read from a single sample in a study of PD-1 blockade in mismatch repair-deficient tumors. Method: immunoSEQ multiplex PCR; TCRdb's copy keeps in-frame clones and lacks some. The table lists tens of thousands of clones, roughly 88% of them singletons. Material: peripheral blood, obtained 52 weeks after starting pembrolizumab. These receptor sequences come from an adult with mismatch repair-deficient cancer.

This clone is a singleton in its sample. The chain couples TRBV4-1 to TRBJ2-2, with D unclear. Trimming took off 6 bases at V and 7 bases at J, with 18 bases between the two ends. Germline lookup yields CDR1 MGHRA and CDR2 YSYEKL. The CDR3 has 15 residues. CDR3 in amino acids: CASRDVLKLGGELFF. The CDR3, as DNA: TGCGCCAGCAGGGACGTACTAAAGTTAGGCGGGGAGCTGTTTTTT.

This chain uses TRBV7-9 with TRBJ2-7; TRBD2 agrees at 12 bases. Germline V gene data show CDR1 as SEHNR and CDR2 as FQNEAQ (reference sequence). This CDR3 comprises 15 residues. The ends lost 1 base at V and 2 bases at J; junction bases unmatched: 0. CDR3 region: CASSLGTSGTYEQYF. The CDR3 DNA reads as TGTGCCAGCAGCTTAGGGACTAGCGGGACCTACGAGCAGTACTTC.